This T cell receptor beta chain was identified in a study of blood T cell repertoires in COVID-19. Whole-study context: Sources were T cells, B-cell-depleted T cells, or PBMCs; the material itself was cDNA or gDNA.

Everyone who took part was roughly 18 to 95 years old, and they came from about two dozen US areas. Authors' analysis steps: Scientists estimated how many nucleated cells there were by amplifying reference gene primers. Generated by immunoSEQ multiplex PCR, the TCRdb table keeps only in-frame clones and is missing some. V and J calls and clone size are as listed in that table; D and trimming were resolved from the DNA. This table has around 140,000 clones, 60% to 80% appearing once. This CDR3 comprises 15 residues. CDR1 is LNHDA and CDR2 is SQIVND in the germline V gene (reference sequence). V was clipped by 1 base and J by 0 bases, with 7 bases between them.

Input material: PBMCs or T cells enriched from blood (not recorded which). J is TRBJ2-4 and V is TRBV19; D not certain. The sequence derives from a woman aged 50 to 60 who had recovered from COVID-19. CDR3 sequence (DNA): TGTGCCAGTAGTATAGCACAGCTAGCCAAAAACATTCAGTACTTC. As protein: CASSIAQLAKNIQYF.